The 29 T cell receptor beta chains below come from one sample, sequenced in a study of T cells after yellow fever vaccination. MiXCR was run by TCRdb on the 5' RACE reads, yielding one entry per CDR3 protein. The data hold 500,000 to 650,000 distinct CDR3 sequences, with approximately 12% observed a single time. The input for sequencing was PBMCs, taken on the day of the yellow fever booster vaccination. The receptors were gathered from a man aged 25 to 45 who received the YFV17D yellow fever vaccine.

This clonotype was counted a few times. The rearrangement uses TRBV10-3 and TRBJ1-1; 8 bases are a match to TRBD1. Germline V gene lookup returns CDR1 ENHRY and CDR2 SYGVKD. V trimming: 1 base; J trimming: 3 bases; junction bases outside the gene matches: 1. CDR3 size: 14 residues. The CDR3 is CAISEYRGDTEAFF. The CDR3 nucleotides are TGTGCCATCAGTGAGTACAGGGGGGACACTGAAGCTTTCTTT.

For this clonotype: A much more abundant neighbour one base away suggests this may be a read error. The chain recombines TRBV6-2 or TRBV6-3 with TRBJ2-7; a possible D gene is TRBD2 (6 bases). Germline loops: CDR1 MNHEY, CDR2 SVGEGT. CDR3 length: 13 residues. The CDR3 DNA reads TGTTCCAGCAGTTACGGCGGGATATACGAGCAGTACTTC. It specifies CSSSYGGIYEQYF.

This clonotype was seen a handful of times. CDR3 sequence: CSAKQGNEQYF. The CDR3 DNA reads TGCAGTGCTAAACAGGGGAACGAGCAGTACTTC. The chain combines TRBV20-1 with TRBJ2-7; 7 bases agree with TRBD1. V dropped 4 bases and J dropped 5; count of bases not matched to a gene: 2. The CDR3 spans 11 residues. From germline, CDR1 is DFQATT and CDR2 SNEGSKA (reference sequence).

The chain is built from TRBV5-1 and TRBJ2-1; the D gene is possibly TRBD1 (5 bases). CDR1 SGHRS and CDR2 YFSETQ come from the germline V gene. The CDR3 has 12 residues. V gave up 4 bases and J gave up 10 bases, with 12 bases separating them. The CDR3 bases are TGCGCCAGCAGCCTGGGGCAGAGCGAGCAGTTCTTC. Translating gives CASSLGQSEQFF.

The gene calls are TRBV5-5 and TRBJ1-3; the D gene is possibly TRBD1 (5 bases). Germline loops: CDR1 SGHKS, CDR2 YYEKEE (reference sequence). The V end was cut by 0 bases, the J end by 0 bases, with 10 bases between. The CDR3 consists of 16 residues. DNA for the CDR3: TGTGCCAGCAGCTTGGTGGGGACCCGCTCTGGAAACACCATATATTTT. Protein: CASSLVGTRSGNTIYF.

This clonotype was counted a few times. The chain carries TRBV20-1 and TRBJ2-7, with 10 bases lining up with TRBD1. CDR1 and CDR2 from the germline V gene are DFQATT and SNEGSKA (reference sequence). The CDR3 is 14 amino acids. The ends lost 3 bases at V and 6 bases at J; junction bases unmatched: 8. The CDR3 here is CSASPGTGESEQYF. The CDR3 DNA is TGCAGTGCTAGTCCCGGGACAGGGGAATCCGAGCAGTACTTC.

This clonotype occurred a few times. The chain links TRBV7-9 to TRBJ1-5; weak D call: TRBD1 (5 bases). Trimming left V 5 bases short and J 0 bases short, with 14 bases between. From germline, CDR1 is SEHNR and CDR2 FQNEAQ (reference sequence). This CDR3 region has 16 residues. CDR3 sequence reads: CASSRGVGNSNQPQHF. In DNA form, the CDR3 reads TGTGCCAGCAGCCGAGGGGTAGGGAATAGCAATCAGCCCCAGCATTTT.

The V gene is TRBV20-1, the J gene TRBJ2-3; 11 bases are a match to TRBD2. CDR3 length: 17 residues. Germline CDR1 DFQATT, CDR2 SNEGSKA (reference sequence). The V and J ends lost 0 bases and 3 bases, in that order; junction bases with no gene match: 8. The CDR3 protein is CSARDPASGRRTDTQYF. Here the CDR3 DNA reads TGCAGTGCTAGAGATCCGGCTAGCGGGAGGCGAACAGATACGCAGTATTTT.

V gene TRBV29-1 combines with J gene TRBJ2-2; D is possibly TRBD1 or TRBD2 (5 bases each). CDR1 and CDR2 (germline): SQVTM, ANQGSEA. The CDR3 contains 14 residues. V lost 4 bases to trimming and J lost 5 bases, with 14 bases between them. The CDR3 DNA follows: TGCAGCGTTGTCGGGGCTAGGAAGACCGGGGAGCTGTTTTTT. Its translation: CSVVGARKTGELFF.

V and J are TRBV29-1 and TRBJ2-3; 12 nucleotides align to TRBD1. J gave up 2 bases and V 6 bases, and 18 bases lay outside the gene matches. CDR1 and CDR2 (germline): SQVTM, ANQGSEA. The CDR3 length is 19 residues. DNA of the CDR3: TGCAGCGTGACCGGGACAGGGGGCGATTGGTCCACTTTCACAGATACGCAGTATTTT. Amino acids: CSVTGTGGDWSTFTDTQYF.

This clonotype has just a few counts. The chain combines TRBV20-1 with TRBJ2-1, with 8 bases aligning to TRBD2. The trim removed 6 bases at V and 6 bases at J, leaving 7 bases unmatched. The CDR3 has 13 amino acids. Germline-derived CDR1 and CDR2 are DFQATT and SNEGSKA (reference sequence). DNA for the CDR3: TGCAGTGCCCAGCGGGGGACGGCCAATGAGCAGTTCTTC. It yields the protein CSAQRGTANEQFF.

The chain uses TRBV6-5 and TRBJ2-5; 11 positions match TRBD2. The CDR3 runs to 15 residues. With 2 bases clipped from V and 5 bases from J, the junction kept 4 bases outside the gene matches. In germline, CDR1 is MNHEY, CDR2 SVGAGI. This chain's CDR3 is CASSYGPSGRETQYF. Here the CDR3 DNA reads TGTGCCAGCAGTTACGGGCCTAGCGGGAGGGAGACCCAGTACTTC.

The chain is built from TRBV29-1 and TRBJ2-3; D is unclear. This CDR3 comprises 15 residues. Germline lookup yields CDR1 SQVTM and CDR2 ANQGSEA. Trimming stripped 0 bases from V and 0 bases from J, with 10 bases between. The CDR3, as DNA: TGCAGCGTTGAAGAGCGCTGTACTAGCACAGATACGCAGTATTTT. It encodes CSVEERCTSTDTQYF.

This clonotype was seen more than once but under ten times. The chain recombines TRBV6-5 with TRBJ2-2, with D tentatively TRBD2 (6 bases). Germline V gene lookup returns CDR1 MNHEY and CDR2 SVGAGI. V was cut by 0 bases and J by 0 bases, with 8 bases left in between. The CDR3 consists of 16 residues. This CDR3 reads CASSYSGTPNTGELFF. DNA of the CDR3: TGTGCCAGCAGTTACTCCGGGACTCCGAACACCGGGGAGCTGTTTTTT.

This sequence joins TRBV29-1 and TRBJ2-3, with 8 bases matching TRBD2. The CDR3 runs 15 residues. Germline-derived CDR1 and CDR2 are SQVTM and ANQGSEA. Trimming removed 7 bases from V and 6 bases from J; junction bases left unmatched: 15. CDR3 in DNA: TGCAGCGCCCCGGGGCTGGGCGGGAGGACGGATACGCAGTATTTT. It translates to CSAPGLGGRTDTQYF.

This clonotype showed up just a few times. V gene TRBV20-1 combines with J gene TRBJ2-3; no clear D. This CDR3 spans 14 amino acids. CDR1 DFQATT and CDR2 SNEGSKA come from the germline V gene (reference sequence). Trimming stripped 1 base from V and 2 bases from J, with 10 bases between. The CDR3 DNA reads as TGCAGTGCTAGAGTACCAGGAGACACAGATACGCAGTATTTT. Translation gives CSARVPGDTDTQYF.

This clonotype was found a few times. The genes are TRBV5-1 and TRBJ2-3; 8 positions match TRBD1. Per germline, CDR1 SGHRS and CDR2 YFSETQ. The length of the CDR3 is 14 residues. J gave up 2 bases and V 4 bases, and 3 bases lay outside the gene matches. The CDR3 spells CASSPTGDTDTQYF. The CDR3 region has the DNA TGCGCCAGCAGCCCGACAGGGGACACAGATACGCAGTATTTT.

This chain links TRBV4-3 with TRBJ2-2; possibly TRBD2 for D (5 bases). Looked up from germline, CDR1 is LGHNA and CDR2 is YSLEER. CDR3 size: 15 residues. Trimming took off 4 bases at V and 2 bases at J, with 11 bases between the two ends. The CDR3 DNA reads as TGCGCCAGCAGCCTCCGTCTAGCAAACACCGGGGAGCTGTTTTTT. Translated, it gives CASSLRLANTGELFF.

The sample holds a few counts of this clonotype. The rearrangement uses TRBV28 and TRBJ1-1; possibly TRBD1 for D (5 bases). Germline V lookup: CDR1 MDHEN, CDR2 SYDVKM. V was pared by 3 bases and J by 4 bases, with 12 bases between. The CDR3 loop spans 14 amino acids. Here the CDR3 reads CASSFRDSSTEAFF. The DNA for the CDR3 is TGTGCCAGCAGTTTCCGCGACAGCAGCACTGAAGCTTTCTTT.

The rearrangement joins TRBV7-6 to TRBJ2-1, with no clear D. CDR3 length: 12 amino acids. Germline V gene sequence: CDR1 SGHVS, CDR2 FNYEAQ. Trimming shortened V by 9 bases and J by 6 bases, and 12 bases separated the two germline ends. CDR3 loop: CASGPQANEQFF. The CDR3 DNA is TGTGCCAGTGGCCCGCAGGCCAATGAGCAGTTCTTC.

This clonotype has more than one count but fewer than ten. A junction boundary mismatches the germline segment, possibly from a read error. The chain links TRBV20-1 to TRBJ2-3; 11 positions match TRBD2. The CDR3 length is 16 residues. Germline lookup yields CDR1 DFQATT and CDR2 SNEGSKA (reference sequence). The CDR3 coding sequence is TGCTGTGCTAGTTCGAGTAGCGGGAGGGTTACAGATACGCAGTATTTT. Its translation: CCASSSSGRVTDTQYF.

This clonotype showed up many times. The CDR3 DNA reads TGTGCCGTCGGGAGCGGGAGTATGGGCGGGGAGCTGTTTTTT. Translation: CAVGSGSMGGELFF. The chain joins TRBV12-3 or TRBV12-4 to TRBJ2-2, with 8 bases that match TRBD2. This CDR3 is built from 14 residues. Unmatched junction bases numbered 12, after V lost 11 bases and J lost 7 bases.

Only a few counts were recorded for this clonotype. The rearrangement joins TRBV12-3 or TRBV12-4 to TRBJ2-2; unclear D gene. V was cut by 6 bases and J by 1 base, with 12 bases left in between. CDR3 length: 15 amino acids. The chain's CDR3 is CASRRDGRNTGELFF. In DNA, the CDR3 is TGTGCCAGCAGACGCGACGGGCGGAACACCGGGGAGCTGTTTTTT.

The chain employs TRBV5-6 and TRBJ2-2, with 7 bases lining up with TRBD1. J gave up 5 bases and V 4 bases, and 14 bases lay outside the gene matches. Germline V gene data show CDR1 as SGHDT and CDR2 as YYEEEE. The CDR3 loop spans 17 amino acids. Written as DNA, the CDR3 is TGTGCCAGCAGCCGGTGGACAGGCGACTATTGGACCGGGGAGCTGTTTTTT. Translation gives CASSRWTGDYWTGELFF.

This clonotype appeared a few times. The V gene is TRBV28, the J gene TRBJ2-7; 9 positions match TRBD2. Germline-derived CDR1 and CDR2 are MDHEN and SYDVKM. The CDR3 contains 15 residues. V gave up 6 bases and J gave up 3 bases; unmatched junction bases: 9. The CDR3, as DNA: TGTGCCAGCAGACTGGGCCTAGCGGGGAACTACGAGCAGTACTTC. Translating gives CASRLGLAGNYEQYF.

This clonotype showed up just a few times. The rearrangement links TRBV7-2 to TRBJ2-3, with 7 bases aligning to TRBD2. V was clipped by 4 bases and J by 0 bases; unmatched bases: 4. Germline loops: CDR1 SGHTA, CDR2 FQGNSA. The CDR3 spans 15 residues. The CDR3 DNA follows: TGTGCCAGCAGCTCAACAGCGGGAAGCACAGATACGCAGTATTTT. It codes for CASSSTAGSTDTQYF.

This clonotype was observed a few times. The chain's CDR3 is CSARPPSGTVNEQYF. CDR3 coding DNA: TGCAGTGCTAGACCACCTAGCGGGACCGTGAACGAGCAGTACTTC. The genes are TRBV20-1 and TRBJ2-7; 9 bases match TRBD2. Germline V gene lookup returns CDR1 DFQATT and CDR2 SNEGSKA (reference sequence). Trimming cost V 2 bases and J 5 bases; bases outside gene matches: 10. This CDR3 has 15 residues.

This sequence joins TRBV29-1 and TRBJ2-1; 7 bases are shared with TRBD2. The CDR3 spans 15 residues. CDR1 and CDR2 (germline): SQVTM, ANQGSEA. V lost 4 bases to trimming and J lost 1 base; unmatched junction nucleotides: 7. CDR3 loop: CSVGGGRASYNEQFF. The CDR3 region has the DNA TGCAGCGTTGGGGGGGGGAGGGCTTCCTACAATGAGCAGTTCTTC.

The V call is TRBV4-2, the J call TRBJ2-1, with D maybe TRBD2 (6 bases). Trimming removed 1 base at V and 2 bases at J, with 12 bases between. The CDR3 has 16 amino acids. Per the germline V gene, CDR1 is LGHNA and CDR2 is YNFKEQ. The CDR3 DNA follows: TGTGCCAGCAGCCAAGTCGTACTAGCTCCCTACAATGAGCAGTTCTTC. This encodes CASSQVVLAPYNEQFF.